This T cell receptor (beta chain) derives from a study of beta chain features in type 1 diabetes. Study results and limitations: Patients' naive, central memory and regulatory TCRB repertoires appeared more alike than those of healthy donors. Type 1 diabetes patients had moderately but significantly shorter TCRB CDR3s in all four CD4+ subsets.

For this clone: Its specificity is not known.

Isolated RNA was reverse transcribed in full, so expressed TCRB transcripts were sequenced. Clones were read by immunoSEQ multiplex PCR, and TCRdb kept only the in-frame ones, dropping some. The sample holds 250,000 to 300,000 clones, 24% seen once. By way of CD45RO/CCR7/CD25/CD127/CD95/CD27, the CD4+ regulatory, stem cell-like memory, central memory and naive cells were sorted. The sequence came from a woman in her thirties with type 1 diabetes. The source material was naive CD4+ T cells from blood.

This CDR3 reads CATGQGSNQPQHF. CDR3 nucleotide sequence: TGTGCCACGGGACAGGGCAGCAATCAGCCCCAGCATTTT. The chain employs TRBV6-5 and TRBJ1-5; 9 nucleotides align to TRBD1. The V gene's germline CDR1 is MNHEY and CDR2 SVGAGI. V trimming: 10 bases; J trimming: 1 base; junction bases outside the gene matches: 2. The CDR3 consists of 13 residues.